The present TCR beta chain was sequenced within a study of T-cell memory formation after mild COVID-19. In germline, CDR1 is SGDLS, CDR2 YYNGEE. The CDR3 runs 18 residues. Trimming cost V 3 bases and J 4 bases; bases outside gene matches: 17. TCRdb analysed the 5' RACE reads with MiXCR anew, one entry per CDR3 protein. The repertoire has about 110,000 distinct CDR3 sequences, about 18% of them found once; the top ten carry 25% to 30%. This clonotype came up a few times. The rearrangement joins TRBV9 to TRBJ1-2, with 8 bases fitting TRBD1. The TCR was taken from an adult woman who had mild COVID-19 (a few samples of this study predate the infection). Cell type and time point are not known. The sample was PBMCs or a T cell subset sorted from them (not recorded which). As DNA, the CDR3 is TGTGCCAGCAGCGGATCAGGGGGCGAAGGGGGTATGAGCTATGGCTACACCTTC. As protein: CASSGSGGEGGMSYGYTF.